The 27 T cell receptor beta chains in this list originate from one sample, sequenced in a study of healthy donors' naive CD4 and CD8 T cells. TCR libraries were built from about 0.55 ug of total RNA by linear amplification. TCRdb processed the reads anew with MiXCR; each CDR3 protein has one entry. The table includes 200,000 or so distinct CDR3 sequences, nearly 75% detected once. The source material was naive CD4+ and CD8+ T cells sorted from blood, pooled from several donors. These receptors were obtained from a pool of human donors in good health; the sample pools cells from several healthy donors.

The chain links TRBV18 to TRBJ2-3, with 16 bases aligning to TRBD2. Looked up from germline, CDR1 is KGHSH and CDR2 is LQKENI. V was clipped by 3 bases and J by 1 base; unmatched bases: 4. CDR3 size: 18 residues. CDR3 region: CASSPGLAGGPGTDTQYF. CDR3 nucleotide sequence: TGTGCCAGCTCACCGGGACTAGCGGGAGGGCCGGGCACAGATACGCAGTATTTT.

The V and J genes are TRBV19 and TRBJ2-7; D could derive from TRBD1 or TRBD2 (5 bases each). Germline-derived CDR1 and CDR2 are LNHDA and SQIVND (reference sequence). This CDR3 has 14 residues. Trimming took 5 bases from V and 2 from J, leaving 13 bases between them. Here the CDR3 DNA reads TGTGCCAGTAGTGGGGACGGCCGGCCCTACGAGCAGTACTTC. It translates to CASSGDGRPYEQYF. The whole variable domain, filled in from reference TRBV19 and TRBJ2-7, reads DGGITQSPKYLFRKEGQNVTLSCEQNLNHDAMYWYRQDPGQGLRLIYYSQIVNDFQKGDIAEGYSVSREKKESFPLTVTSAQKNPTAFYLCASSGDGRPYEQYFGPGTRLTVT.

The chain uses TRBV20-1 and TRBJ1-6; weak D call: TRBD1 (5 bases). The CDR3 length is 15 residues. Between the trimmed V and J ends, which lost 3 bases and 0 bases, there was a span of 9 bases. Germline CDR1 reads DFQATT; CDR2 reads SNEGSKA (reference sequence). CDR3 loop: CSASQGSSYNSPLHF. CDR3 sequence (DNA): TGCAGTGCTAGCCAGGGAAGCTCCTATAATTCACCCCTCCACTTT.

The chain carries TRBV29-1 and TRBJ1-1; D is unclear. V lost 6 bases and J 0 bases, leaving 14 bases between the germline ends. The CDR3 extends over 14 amino acids. From germline, CDR1 is SQVTM and CDR2 ANQGSEA. The CDR3, as DNA: TGCAGCGTCGCGGGAATGGGCATGAACACTGAAGCTTTCTTT. This translates into CSVAGMGMNTEAFF.

V usage is TRBV27 and J usage is TRBJ1-2; no firm D call. The germline V and J ends were trimmed by 4 bases and 2 bases, with 17 bases remaining between them. The V gene's germline CDR1 is MNHEY and CDR2 SMNVEV (reference sequence). The CDR3 consists of 16 residues. The CDR3 protein is CASSSHTGRINYGYTF. CDR3 sequence (DNA): TGTGCCAGCAGTTCCCACACGGGCCGCATCAACTATGGCTACACCTTC.

The CDR3 here is CASSYPGGQETQYF. The CDR3 region has the DNA TGTGCCAGCAGTTACCCGGGAGGCCAAGAGACCCAGTACTTC. The chain uses TRBV6-5 and TRBJ2-5, with 7 bases aligning to TRBD2. Germline V gene data show CDR1 as MNHEY and CDR2 as SVGAGI. With 2 bases clipped from V and 1 base from J, the junction kept 1 base outside the gene matches. The CDR3 is made up of 14 amino acids.

The genes are TRBV6-2 or TRBV6-3 and TRBJ2-1; D might be TRBD1 (5 bases). The CDR3 has 15 amino acids. The V end was cut by 2 bases, the J end by 6 bases, with 14 bases between. Germline V gene data show CDR1 as MNHEY and CDR2 as SVGEGT. The CDR3 protein is CASSYPGQGGNEQFF. CDR3 DNA: TGTGCCAGCAGTTACCCCGGGCAGGGCGGCAATGAGCAGTTCTTC.

CDR3 residues: CASSPAGAFNNQPQHF. The CDR3 nucleotides read TGTGCCAGTAGTCCGGCAGGGGCGTTCAACAATCAGCCCCAGCATTTT. V is TRBV19 and J is TRBJ1-5; D possibly corresponds to TRBD1 (6 bases). V lost 5 bases to trimming and J lost 3 bases, with 17 bases between them. CDR3 length: 16 residues. Germline values: CDR1 LNHDA, CDR2 SQIVND (reference sequence).

J is TRBJ1-2 and V is TRBV29-1; D is undetermined. Deletions cut 3 bases from V and 0 bases from J, with 5 bases between. The CDR3 contains 12 residues. Germline CDR1 SQVTM, CDR2 ANQGSEA. The CDR3 loop reads CSVDRANYGYTF. Here the CDR3 DNA reads TGCAGCGTTGACCGCGCTAACTATGGCTACACCTTC.

The chain employs TRBV6-5 and TRBJ2-2; D may be TRBD2 (6 bases). Germline V CDR1 and CDR2: MNHEY, SVGAGI. The CDR3 has 15 residues. The ends were cut back, 0 bases at V and 6 bases at J, with 11 bases in the middle. CDR3 bases: TGTGCCAGCAGTTACTCGAACGCGGGATCCGGGGAGCTGTTTTTT. Protein: CASSYSNAGSGELFF.

This rearrangement joins TRBV6-5 to TRBJ2-7, with a tentative D call TRBD1 (6 bases). CDR3 size: 13 residues. Germline V CDR1 and CDR2: MNHEY, SVGAGI. V was pared by 8 bases and J by 1 base, with 12 bases between. The CDR3, as DNA: TGTGCCAGCCAGCCAGGGGTATCCTACGAGCAGTACTTC. As protein: CASQPGVSYEQYF.

The chain combines TRBV27 with TRBJ1-5; D is perhaps TRBD1 (5 bases). This CDR3 is built from 14 residues. In germline, CDR1 is MNHEY, CDR2 SMNVEV (reference sequence). V was clipped by 6 bases and J by 4 bases, with 13 bases between them. In DNA form, the CDR3 reads TGTGCCAGCAGGGTGGAGGGGCCAAATCAGCCCCAGCATTTT. As protein: CASRVEGPNQPQHF.

The chain joins TRBV2 to TRBJ2-1; TRBD2 matches 7 bases. The CDR3 is 16 residues long. CDR1 SNHLY and CDR2 FYNNEI come from the germline V gene. V trimming: 2 bases; J trimming: 9 bases; junction bases outside the gene matches: 13. CDR3 protein: CASSELIQRGATEQFF. CDR3 in DNA: TGTGCCAGCAGTGAACTCATACAGCGGGGAGCAACTGAGCAGTTCTTC.

This chain links TRBV5-1 with TRBJ2-2; D remains ambiguous. Germline assignment: CDR1 SGHRS and CDR2 YFSETQ. CDR3 length: 13 residues. Trimming took off 0 bases at V and 7 bases at J, with 7 bases between the two ends. CDR3 protein: CASSLEIGGELFF. DNA of the CDR3: TGCGCCAGCAGCTTGGAAATCGGCGGGGAGCTGTTTTTT.

The chain employs TRBV27 and TRBJ2-2; D is undetermined. The germline V and J ends were trimmed by 4 bases and 4 bases, with 7 bases remaining between them. CDR3 size: 13 residues. Germline lookup yields CDR1 MNHEY and CDR2 SMNVEV (reference sequence). CDR3 sequence: CASSSLSTGELFF. As DNA, the CDR3 is TGTGCCAGCAGTTCCCTATCCACCGGGGAGCTGTTTTTT.

This clonotype was observed a handful of times. The junction departs from the called germline gene at one end, perhaps through a read error. The chain is built from TRBV29-1 and TRBJ2-1, with TRBD2 identical over 9 bases. The CDR3 is 14 amino acids. Germline V gives CDR1 SQVTM, CDR2 ANQGSEA. The CDR3: CSIALAGGLGEQFF. For the CDR3, the DNA is TGTAGCATAGCCCTCGCGGGAGGGCTGGGTGAGCAGTTCTTC.

The V call is TRBV25-1, the J call TRBJ2-4; 7 nucleotides match TRBD2. CDR1 MGHDK and CDR2 SYGVNS come from the germline V gene. V gave up 1 base and J gave up 7 bases; unmatched junction bases: 10. This CDR3 has 16 amino acids. The CDR3 region is CASSESFGAGVNIQYF. The CDR3 DNA reads TGTGCCAGCAGTGAATCCTTTGGTGCGGGAGTTAACATTCAGTACTTC.

The gene calls are TRBV15 and TRBJ1-6; TRBD1 is a possible D gene (5 bases). The germline V gene has CDR1 LNHNV and CDR2 YYDKDF (reference sequence). The germline V and J ends were trimmed by 0 bases and 7 bases, with 22 bases remaining between them. The CDR3 runs 19 residues. The CDR3 DNA reads TGTGCCACCAGCAGAGACCCAAGGATGGACACGGCACCGAATTCACCCCTCCACTTT. Its translation is CATSRDPRMDTAPNSPLHF.

V gene TRBV30 combines with J gene TRBJ1-1; no firm D call. The germline V gene has CDR1 GTSNPN and CDR2 SVGIG (reference sequence). V was clipped by 0 bases and J by 4 bases, with 9 bases between them. This CDR3 has 13 residues. This CDR3 reads CAWSVAGVTEAFF. For the CDR3, the DNA is TGTGCCTGGAGTGTTGCAGGAGTCACTGAAGCTTTCTTT.

V and J are TRBV12-3 or TRBV12-4 and TRBJ2-7; tentative D call: TRBD2 (6 bases). The CDR3 consists of 13 residues. V was clipped by 4 bases and J by 5 bases, with 12 bases between them. The CDR3 coding sequence is TGTGCCAGCAGTTACCTGGCGGGGAACGAGCAGTACTTC. Translation gives CASSYLAGNEQYF.

The chain combines TRBV12-3 or TRBV12-4 with TRBJ2-7; D is ambiguous. The CDR3 runs to 16 residues. V was trimmed by 4 bases and J by 0 bases, leaving 16 bases between them. The CDR3: CASSSRGISSSYEQYF. The DNA of the CDR3 is TGTGCCAGCAGTTCGCGTGGTATTTCCAGCTCCTACGAGCAGTACTTC.

The CDR3 loop reads CASLTLTYEQYF. Here the CDR3 DNA reads TGTGCCAGCCTGACACTAACCTACGAGCAGTACTTC. This sequence joins TRBV6-2 or TRBV6-3 and TRBJ2-7, with no clear D. Per the germline V gene, CDR1 is MNHEY and CDR2 is SVGEGT. The CDR3 runs to 12 residues. Trimming took 8 bases from V and 2 from J, leaving 10 bases between them.

The chain has TRBV29-1 and TRBJ2-7, with 10 bases lining up with TRBD2. The CDR3 runs 15 residues. Germline lookup yields CDR1 SQVTM and CDR2 ANQGSEA. The ends lost 7 bases at V and 0 bases at J; junction bases unmatched: 9. CDR3 DNA sequence: TGCAGCGCGGTGGGCGGACTAGCGGCCTCCTACGAGCAGTACTTC. This codes for CSAVGGLAASYEQYF.

V is TRBV19 and J is TRBJ1-1; D perhaps matches TRBD1 (5 bases). V lost 5 bases and J lost 1, with 11 bases in between. This CDR3 contains 14 residues. Per the germline V gene, CDR1 is LNHDA and CDR2 is SQIVND (reference sequence). Written as DNA, the CDR3 is TGTGCCAGTAGTTTCAGGGAGGCGAACACTGAAGCTTTCTTT. Protein: CASSFREANTEAFF.

The rearrangement links TRBV29-1 to TRBJ1-1; D is undetermined. V lost 3 bases and J 2 bases, leaving 19 bases between the germline ends. Germline V gene data show CDR1 as SQVTM and CDR2 as ANQGSEA. CDR3 length: 16 amino acids. This CDR3 is CSVDDGPRLTNTEAFF. In DNA form, the CDR3 reads TGCAGCGTTGACGATGGGCCCAGGCTGACAAACACTGAAGCTTTCTTT.

This clonotype was observed a handful of times. The chain couples TRBV12-3 or TRBV12-4 to TRBJ2-5, with a tentative D call TRBD2 (6 bases). The ends were cut back, 3 bases at V and 4 bases at J, with 12 bases in the middle. This CDR3 has 14 residues. For the CDR3, the DNA is TGTGCCAGCAGTTTTCTCCCGGGACTAGAGACCCAGTACTTC. Translating gives CASSFLPGLETQYF.

The CDR3 DNA follows: TGCAGCGTGGATGTGTTCTTACGGACCCAGTACTTC. Translation gives CSVDVFLRTQYF. The chain couples TRBV29-1 to TRBJ2-5; D ambiguous. This CDR3 has 12 amino acids. Deletions cut 6 bases from V and 7 bases from J, with 15 bases between. Germline V gene data show CDR1 as SQVTM and CDR2 as ANQGSEA.